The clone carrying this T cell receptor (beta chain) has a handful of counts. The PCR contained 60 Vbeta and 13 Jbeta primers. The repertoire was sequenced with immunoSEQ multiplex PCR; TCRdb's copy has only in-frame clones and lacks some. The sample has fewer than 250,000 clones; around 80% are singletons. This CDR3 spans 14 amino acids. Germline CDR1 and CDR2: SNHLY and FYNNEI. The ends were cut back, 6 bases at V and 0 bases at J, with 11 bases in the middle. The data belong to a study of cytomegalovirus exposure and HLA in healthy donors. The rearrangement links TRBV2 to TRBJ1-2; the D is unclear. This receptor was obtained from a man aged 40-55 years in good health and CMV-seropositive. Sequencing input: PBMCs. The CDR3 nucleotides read TGTGCCAGCAGGCCCGGGAGGACTAACTATGGCTACACCTTC. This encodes CASRPGRTNYGYTF.